These T cell receptor beta chains were read from a single sample in a study of T cells in Graves' hyperthyroidism and ophthalmopathy. TCRdb called the multiplex PCR reads again in MiXCR, with one record for every CDR3 protein. The sample has 490,000 or so distinct CDR3 sequences, about 46% seen once. Sample: peripheral blood or thyroid tissue (not recorded which). The receptors were sampled from an adult woman with Graves' disease, either hyperthyroidism or ophthalmopathy (not recorded which). The CDR3 runs from the conserved cysteine through the conserved F or W. D genes are given only for firm matches. The size of a clone is reported for some rows only, either as once, few or many, or as a class for expanded clones.

>TRBV5-1|TRBJ1-3|many|NA
CASSLEGTSSGNTIYF
TGCGCCAGCAGCTTGGAGGGGACATCCTCTGGAAACACCATATATTTT
>TRBV7-7|TRBJ1-1|few|NA
CASSISTGSEAFF
TGTGCCAGCAGCATTAGTACGGGTTCTGAAGCTTTCTTT
>TRBV11-2|TRBJ1-2|many|NA
CASSLVGDYGYTF
TGTGCCAGCAGCTTAGTGGGGGACTATGGCTACACCTTC
>TRBV7-2|TRBJ2-3|NA|TRBD2
CASSLYGRALTDTQYF
TGTGCCAGCAGCTTATACGGGAGGGCCCTCACAGATACGCAGTATTTT
>TRBV29-1|TRBJ2-5|NA|TRBD2
CSATHTGLAGETQYF
TGCAGCGCGACTCACACGGGACTAGCGGGAGAGACCCAGTACTTC
>TRBV13|TRBJ1-2|many|TRBD1
CASSLGPGTGPGGYTF
TGTGCCAGCAGCTTAGGTCCCGGGACAGGTCCGGGTGGCTACACCTTC
>TRBV20-1|TRBJ1-5|NA|TRBD1
CSADGTGGTQHF
TGCAGTGCGGACGGTACAGGGGGGACCCAGCATTTT
>TRBV6-5|TRBJ2-2|many|NA
CASSLGFNTGELFF
TGTGCCAGCAGTTTGGGCTTCAACACCGGGGAGCTGTTTTTT
>TRBV5-4|TRBJ1-1|NA|TRBD1
CASSVQGVNTEAFF
TGTGCCAGCAGCGTACAGGGGGTGAATACTGAAGCTTTCTTT
>TRBV5-5|TRBJ1-2|NA|TRBD1
CASSFGTGGPNF
TGTGCCAGCAGCTTCGGGACAGGCGGGCCTAACTTC
>TRBV7-6|TRBJ1-1|many|TRBD1
CASSLGTGGNTEAFF
TGTGCCAGCAGCTTAGGGACAGGTGGGAACACTGAAGCTTTCTTT
>TRBV12-3/TRBV12-4|TRBJ1-5|many|TRBD1
CASRQGNSNQPQHF
TGTGCCAGCAGACAGGGGAATAGCAATCAGCCCCAGCATTTT
>TRBV5-6|TRBJ2-5|many|NA
CASSWALQETQYF
TGTGCCAGCAGCTGGGCCCTCCAAGAGACCCAGTACTTC
>TRBV10-3|TRBJ2-7|NA|TRBD1
CASSTISRTGSGEQYF
TGTGCCAGCAGCACTATTTCCCGGACAGGGTCGGGCGAGCAGTACTTC
>TRBV18|TRBJ1-1|few|NA
CASSPARSNTEAFF
TGTGCCAGCTCACCCGCCAGGTCGAACACTGAAGCTTTCTTT
>TRBV29-1|TRBJ1-1|NA|NA
CSVNPGHGNTEAFF
TGCAGCGTTAACCCGGGACACGGGAACACTGAAGCTTTCTTT
>TRBV24-1|TRBJ2-2|many|TRBD1
CATGETGDTGELFF
TGTGCCACAGGGGAGACAGGGGACACCGGGGAGCTGTTTTTT
>TRBV7-9|TRBJ1-1|few|NA
CASSLLLKEAFF
TGTGCCAGCAGCTTACTCCTCAAAGAAGCTTTCTTT
>TRBV6-6|TRBJ2-7|NA|TRBD2
CASSWGRERPYEQYF
TGTGCCAGCAGTTGGGGGAGGGAGCGCCCCTACGAGCAGTACTTC
>TRBV25-1|TRBJ2-7|many|NA
CASRAESGSNYEQYF
TGTGCCAGCAGGGCCGAGTCAGGGTCTAACTACGAGCAGTACTTC
>TRBV12-3/TRBV12-4|TRBJ2-7|many|NA
CASTLGGSEQYF
TGTGCCAGCACCTTAGGGGGTTCCGAGCAGTACTTC
>TRBV29-1|TRBJ2-7|NA|NA
CSVAVRHEQYF
TGCAGCGTTGCGGTTCGTCACGAGCAGTACTTC
>TRBV30|TRBJ1-2|NA|NA
CAWSVRMASSYGYTF
TGTGCCTGGAGTGTTCGAATGGCATCGAGCTATGGCTACACCTTC
>TRBV27|TRBJ1-6|few|TRBD1
CASSRTGGRNSPLHF
TGTGCCAGCAGTCGGACAGGGGGCAGAAATTCACCCCTCCACTTT
>TRBV10-1|TRBJ1-1|many|TRBD1
CASSESRQGGTEAFF
TGCGCCAGCAGTGAGTCGAGGCAGGGGGGGACTGAAGCTTTCTTT
>TRBV7-2|TRBJ2-2|many|NA
CASSLTESLGELFF
TGTGCCAGCAGCTTAACGGAATCCCTCGGGGAGCTGTTTTTT
>TRBV7-8|TRBJ1-6|NA|NA
CASSLNRAGNSPLHF
TGTGCCAGCAGCTTAAACAGGGCAGGAAATTCACCCCTCCACTTT
>TRBV5-1|TRBJ1-3|NA|NA
CASSLVAGSGNTIYF
TGCGCCAGCAGCTTGGTAGCGGGCTCGGGAAACACCATATATTTT
>TRBV6-6|TRBJ1-5|few|NA
CASSSEFGGNQPQHF
TGTGCCAGCAGCTCAGAGTTTGGTGGCAATCAGCCCCAGCATTTT
>TRBV12-3/TRBV12-4|TRBJ2-2|few|NA
CASSLGVAGQGNGELFF
TGTGCCAGCAGTTTGGGGGTCGCAGGCCAGGGGAACGGGGAGCTGTTTTTT
>TRBV7-9|TRBJ2-5|NA|NA
CASSHRGATQETQYF
TGTGCCAGCAGCCACCGAGGGGCAACGCAAGAGACCCAGTACTTC
>TRBV7-6|TRBJ2-2|few|NA
CASSSQGMGNTGELFF
TGTGCCAGCAGCTCCCAGGGGATGGGGAACACCGGGGAGCTGTTTTTT
>TRBV10-3|TRBJ1-5|NA|NA
CAISESNSKETQHF
TGTGCCATCAGTGAGTCGAACAGCAAAGAGACCCAGCATTTT
>TRBV6-1|TRBJ2-6|many|NA
CASCPRGSGANVLTF
TGTGCCAGCTGTCCGCGGGGATCTGGGGCCAACGTCCTGACTTTC
>TRBV29-1|TRBJ2-7|NA|TRBD2
CSLLVGSGTEQYF
TGCAGCTTGTTGGTGGGGAGCGGGACCGAGCAGTACTTC
>TRBV7-9|TRBJ1-5|few|NA
CASSFFNQPQHF
TGTGCCAGCAGCTTTTTCAATCAGCCCCAGCATTTT
>TRBV29-1|TRBJ1-2|NA|NA
CSVGLGTYYGYTF
TGCAGCGTTGGGCTGGGAACGTACTATGGCTACACCTTC
>TRBV29-1|TRBJ1-5|few|TRBD1
CSVAMGQGHQPQHF
TGCAGCGTTGCAATGGGACAGGGGCATCAGCCCCAGCATTTT
>TRBV5-1|TRBJ1-2|many|NA
CASSSEASGAYGYTF
TGCGCCAGCAGCTCCGAAGCTTCTGGGGCCTATGGCTACACCTTC
>TRBV13|TRBJ1-5|NA|TRBD1
CASSLGTGGPQPQHF
TGTGCCAGCAGCTTAGGTACAGGGGGCCCCCAGCCCCAGCATTTT
>TRBV7-2|TRBJ2-5|many|TRBD1
CASSSRQGNRETQYF
TGTGCCAGCAGCTCGAGACAGGGGAATCGGGAGACCCAGTACTTC
>TRBV30|TRBJ1-6|NA|NA
CAWSRSYSPLHF
TGTGCCTGGAGCAGGTCTTATTCACCCCTCCACTTT
>TRBV12-3/TRBV12-4|TRBJ1-1|many|NA
CASSSYRASTEAFF
TGTGCCAGCAGTTCCTACAGGGCTAGCACTGAAGCTTTCTTT
>TRBV5-1|TRBJ1-5|many|NA
CASSLGINQPQHF
TGCGCCAGCAGCTTGGGCATTAATCAGCCCCAGCATTTT
>TRBV7-9|TRBJ1-2|many|TRBD1
CASSLGPGQGVGGYTF
TGTGCCAGCAGCTTAGGTCCCGGACAGGGTGTCGGTGGCTACACCTTC
>TRBV29-1|TRBJ2-3|few|TRBD1
CSVGGGDTDTQYF
TGCAGCGTTGGAGGGGGCGACACAGATACGCAGTATTTT
>TRBV29-1|TRBJ2-7|many|NA
CSAQGGTVYEQYF
TGCAGCGCACAAGGGGGAACAGTGTACGAGCAGTACTTC
>TRBV7-2|TRBJ1-4|few|TRBD1
CASSPAPSSGTGGREKLFF
TGTGCCAGCTCACCTGCTCCTTCGTCCGGGACAGGGGGCAGGGAAAAACTGTTTTTT
>TRBV7-9|TRBJ1-1|NA|TRBD1
CASSRGQDTEAFF
TGTGCCAGCAGTCGAGGACAGGACACTGAAGCTTTCTTT
>TRBV5-1|TRBJ2-7|NA|TRBD1
CASSPRDRGNEQYF
TGCGCCAGCAGCCCCCGGGACAGGGGAAACGAGCAGTACTTC
>TRBV15|TRBJ2-3|few|TRBD1
CATSTRQGRTDTQYF
TGTGCCACCAGCACCAGACAGGGGCGTACAGATACGCAGTATTTT
>TRBV12-3/TRBV12-4|TRBJ1-4|NA|NA
CASSQTVRNEKLFF
TGTGCCAGCAGCCAGACAGTTCGGAATGAAAAACTGTTTTTT